This T cell receptor (beta chain) was captured in a study of control samples from healthy donors and cancer patients. The V gene end was trimmed by 5 bases and the J gene end by 6 bases; junction bases not matched to a gene: 10. The CDR3 is 15 residues long. The germline gives CDR1 SEHNR, CDR2 FQNEAQ (reference sequence). Here immunoSEQ multiplex PCR was the method, and the copy in TCRdb shows in-frame clones only, minus some. Altogether fewer than 150,000 clones are present, 75% to 95% being singletons, with the ten largest covering roughly 9.4%. Material for sequencing was blood. The chain uses TRBV7-9 and TRBJ1-1; 9 positions agree with TRBD1. This clonotype was sampled from a man younger than 30 in good health. The CDR3 nucleotides read TGTGCCAGCAGCAAATACAGGGGGCGGGTGGCTGAAGCTTTCTTT. Encoded protein: CASSKYRGRVAEAFF.